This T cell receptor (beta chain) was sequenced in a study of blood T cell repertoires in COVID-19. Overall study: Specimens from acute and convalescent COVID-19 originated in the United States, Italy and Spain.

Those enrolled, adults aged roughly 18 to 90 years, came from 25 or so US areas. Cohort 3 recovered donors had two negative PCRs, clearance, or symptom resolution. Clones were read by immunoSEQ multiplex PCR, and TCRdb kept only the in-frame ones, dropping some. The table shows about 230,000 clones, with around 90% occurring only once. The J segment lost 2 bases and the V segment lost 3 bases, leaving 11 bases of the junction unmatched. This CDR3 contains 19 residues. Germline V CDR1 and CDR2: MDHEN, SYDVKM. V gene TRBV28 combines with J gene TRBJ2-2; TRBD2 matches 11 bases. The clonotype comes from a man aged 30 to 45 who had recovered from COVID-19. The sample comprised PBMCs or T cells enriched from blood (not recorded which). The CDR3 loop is CASSFGGASGRINTGELFF. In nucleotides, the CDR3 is TGTGCCAGCAGTTTTGGAGGGGCTAGCGGGAGGATAAACACCGGGGAGCTGTTTTTT.